This T cell receptor (beta chain) was sequenced during a study of tumor-infiltrating lymphocytes in primary liver carcinoma. Study overall: Surgical resection treated primary liver carcinoma in the patients. Spanning 4.2 to 10 cm, the tumors were T1-T3 N0M0. Study-wide points: The overlap of tumor-adjacent and tumor-blood pairs was smaller than that of tumor region pairs.

Concerning this clonotype itself: Its antigen is unidentified.

The germline gives CDR1 SQVTM, CDR2 ANQGSEA. V was cut by 4 bases and J by 9 bases, with 22 bases left in between. The CDR3 covers 15 residues. Blood RNA originated from unsorted whole blood, with germline DNA additionally extracted. Among the patients, all had chronic HBV infection and none had been treated. A primer in the constant region served to generate TCR beta cDNA from about 470 ng of total RNA. Three rounds of nested multiplex PCR with slightly modified ARM-PCR produced TCR beta libraries. TRBV1-TRBV30 forward primers and a C-beta reverse primer were used in the first two PCR rounds, which each ran for about 9 cycles. TCRdb redid the calling of the multiplex PCR reads with MiXCR, one entry per CDR3 protein. The sample holds fewer than 350,000 distinct CDR3 sequences, 65% seen once.

This TCR was sampled from a man aged 40-50 years with primary liver carcinoma and hepatitis B virus infection. The rearrangement joins TRBV29-1 to TRBJ2-1; a possible D gene is TRBD2 (5 bases). Sequencing was performed on peripheral blood. As DNA, the CDR3 is TGCAGCGTTGCCAGACCTATCGGGAACCACAGTGAGCAGTTCTTC. Residues: CSVARPIGNHSEQFF.